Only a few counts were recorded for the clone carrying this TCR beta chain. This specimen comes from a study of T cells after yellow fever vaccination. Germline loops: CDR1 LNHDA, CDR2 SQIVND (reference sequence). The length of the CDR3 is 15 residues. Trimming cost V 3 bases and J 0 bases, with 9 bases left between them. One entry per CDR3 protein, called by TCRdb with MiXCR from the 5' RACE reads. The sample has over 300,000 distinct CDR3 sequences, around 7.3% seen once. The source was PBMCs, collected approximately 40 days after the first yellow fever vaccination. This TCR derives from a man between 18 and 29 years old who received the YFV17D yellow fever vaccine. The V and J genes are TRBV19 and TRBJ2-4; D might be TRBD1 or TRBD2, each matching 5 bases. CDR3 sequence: CASSILGEAKNIQYF. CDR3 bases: TGTGCCAGTAGTATTCTGGGGGAAGCCAAAAACATTCAGTACTTC.